This is a list of T cell receptor beta chains from one sample in a study of CXCR3-negative and CXCR3-positive naive CD8 T cells. TCRdb re-called the 5' RACE reads; every CDR3 protein appears as one record, without DNA. This sample carries 45,000 to 55,000 distinct CDR3 sequences, with 14% to 15% going to the ten biggest clones. The source material was memory CD8+ T cells from blood. Receptors originate from a human donor in good health. Some clones in this sample may be carry-over from other donors' samples. The CDR3 runs from the conserved cysteine through the conserved F or W. Each record gives: clone size, J gene, V gene, CDR3 protein. For some rows the clone size is stated as once, few or many, or as a class when expanded; others skip it.

clone size: -; J gene: TRBJ2-1; V gene: TRBV29-1; CDR3 protein: CSVGGPRANEQFF
clone size: -; J gene: TRBJ2-7; V gene: TRBV19; CDR3 protein: CASSITTEPSYEQYF
clone size: -; J gene: TRBJ2-7; V gene: TRBV28; CDR3 protein: CASSSIDRGEYEQYF
clone size: -; J gene: TRBJ1-1; V gene: TRBV27; CDR3 protein: CASSLSVRAAEAFF
clone size: -; J gene: TRBJ1-1; V gene: TRBV29-1; CDR3 protein: CSVDDHRGPEYRNTEAFF
clone size: -; J gene: TRBJ2-7; V gene: TRBV7-2; CDR3 protein: CPSSFLSYEQYF
clone size: -; J gene: TRBJ2-1; V gene: TRBV7-3; CDR3 protein: CASSLTGRQGHEQFF
clone size: -; J gene: TRBJ2-2; V gene: TRBV14; CDR3 protein: CASSQDLAGPTGELFF
clone size: -; J gene: TRBJ1-1; V gene: TRBV7-2; CDR3 protein: CASSLGARNIGAFF
clone size: -; J gene: TRBJ1-6; V gene: TRBV28; CDR3 protein: CASSLEQGTGSPLHF
clone size: -; J gene: TRBJ2-2; V gene: TRBV6-2/TRBV6-3; CDR3 protein: CAGSYLPNTGELFF
clone size: -; J gene: TRBJ2-1; V gene: TRBV9; CDR3 protein: CASSGTGAPYNEQFF
clone size: -; J gene: TRBJ2-7; V gene: TRBV7-8; CDR3 protein: CASSLASQAGYEQYF
clone size: -; J gene: TRBJ2-7; V gene: TRBV5-1; CDR3 protein: CASSLERDTTYEQYF
clone size: -; J gene: TRBJ2-3; V gene: TRBV4-3; CDR3 protein: CASSQDPSGGPDTQYF
clone size: -; J gene: TRBJ2-2; V gene: TRBV28; CDR3 protein: CASSFPAGELFF
clone size: -; J gene: TRBJ2-1; V gene: TRBV10-3; CDR3 protein: CAISDLAGGNNYNEQFF
clone size: -; J gene: TRBJ2-1; V gene: TRBV4-1; CDR3 protein: CASSQDRPSNEQFF
clone size: -; J gene: TRBJ1-1; V gene: TRBV5-1; CDR3 protein: CASSLGVGTEAFF
clone size: -; J gene: TRBJ1-2; V gene: TRBV2; CDR3 protein: CASSEGGTYGYTF
clone size: -; J gene: TRBJ2-5; V gene: TRBV29-1; CDR3 protein: CSVDREIQETQYF
clone size: -; J gene: TRBJ1-5; V gene: TRBV20-1; CDR3 protein: CSARPTNGWSDQPQHF
clone size: -; J gene: TRBJ2-3; V gene: TRBV9; CDR3 protein: CASSVSTGATDTRYF
clone size: -; J gene: TRBJ1-3; V gene: TRBV12-3/TRBV12-4; CDR3 protein: CASSLRDYGNTIYF
clone size: medium-sized; J gene: TRBJ2-3; V gene: TRBV7-6; CDR3 protein: CASSLEFFRGPGTDTQYF
clone size: -; J gene: TRBJ2-1; V gene: TRBV29-1; CDR3 protein: CSVEEGRIYNEQFF
clone size: -; J gene: TRBJ2-1; V gene: TRBV4-1; CDR3 protein: CASSQAGGGNEQFF
clone size: -; J gene: TRBJ1-2; V gene: TRBV29-1; CDR3 protein: CSVQGTANGYTF
clone size: -; J gene: TRBJ2-2; V gene: TRBV15; CDR3 protein: CATSTLGGTGELFF
clone size: -; J gene: TRBJ1-2; V gene: TRBV12-3/TRBV12-4; CDR3 protein: CASSSLELGQSNYGYTF
clone size: -; J gene: TRBJ2-1; V gene: TRBV20-1; CDR3 protein: CSARWEAGYEQFF
clone size: -; J gene: TRBJ2-5; V gene: TRBV10-3; CDR3 protein: CAIGGRDGWETQYF
clone size: -; J gene: TRBJ2-1; V gene: TRBV29-1; CDR3 protein: CSVEDGMANEQFF
clone size: -; J gene: TRBJ1-1; V gene: TRBV4-3; CDR3 protein: CASSQDIAQTLNMNTEAFF
clone size: -; J gene: TRBJ1-4; V gene: TRBV29-1; CDR3 protein: CSVTGTGDEKLFF
clone size: -; J gene: TRBJ2-7; V gene: TRBV10-3; CDR3 protein: CAIRQGYEQYF
clone size: -; J gene: TRBJ2-1; V gene: TRBV29-1; CDR3 protein: CSVDESSEQFF
clone size: -; J gene: TRBJ2-2; V gene: TRBV6-4; CDR3 protein: CASSESETGELLF
clone size: -; J gene: TRBJ1-2; V gene: TRBV28; CDR3 protein: CASSVTGGGYGYTF
clone size: -; J gene: TRBJ2-4; V gene: TRBV14; CDR3 protein: CASSQEGGSKNIQYF
clone size: -; J gene: TRBJ2-3; V gene: TRBV20-1; CDR3 protein: CSADKRRTDTQYF
clone size: -; J gene: TRBJ2-7; V gene: TRBV29-1; CDR3 protein: CSVEAGGFYEQYF
clone size: -; J gene: TRBJ2-7; V gene: TRBV29-1; CDR3 protein: CSVELEKIYEQYF
clone size: -; J gene: TRBJ2-7; V gene: TRBV28; CDR3 protein: CASSFPSEFEQGEDITNKYEQYF
clone size: -; J gene: TRBJ2-1; V gene: TRBV4-3; CDR3 protein: CASSQVAGGYSEQFF